The sequence of this TCR beta chain was determined in a study of cytomegalovirus exposure and HLA in healthy donors. Trimming took off 5 bases at V and 0 bases at J, with 10 bases between the two ends. The V gene's germline CDR1 is SGHRS and CDR2 YFSETQ. This CDR3 has 14 residues. PCR was performed using 60 Vbeta and 13 Jbeta primers. Method: immunoSEQ multiplex PCR; TCRdb's copy keeps in-frame clones and lacks some. The sample has fewer than 85,000 clones; 72% are singletons. The sample was PBMCs. This TCR came from a middle-aged woman in good health and CMV-seropositive. J is TRBJ2-3 and V is TRBV5-1, with a possible D match to TRBD1 (6 bases). The CDR3 loop reads CASRGQTSTDTQYF. The CDR3 DNA is TGCGCCAGCAGGGGACAAACGAGCACAGATACGCAGTATTTT.